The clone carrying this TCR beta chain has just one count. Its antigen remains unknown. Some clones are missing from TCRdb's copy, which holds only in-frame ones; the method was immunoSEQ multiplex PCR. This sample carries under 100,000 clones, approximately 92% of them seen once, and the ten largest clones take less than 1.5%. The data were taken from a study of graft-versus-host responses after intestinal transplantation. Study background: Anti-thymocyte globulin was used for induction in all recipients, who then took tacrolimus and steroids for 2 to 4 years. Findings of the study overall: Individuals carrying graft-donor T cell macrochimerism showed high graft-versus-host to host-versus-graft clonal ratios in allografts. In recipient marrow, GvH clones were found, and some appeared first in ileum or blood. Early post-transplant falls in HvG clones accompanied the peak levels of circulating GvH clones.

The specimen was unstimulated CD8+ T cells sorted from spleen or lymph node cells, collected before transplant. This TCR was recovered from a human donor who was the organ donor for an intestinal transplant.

CDR3 nucleotides: TGTGCCAGTTCCCGCGCCGACGCGGGAGCCCTCTCCTACGAGCAGTACTTC. Its protein product is CASSRADAGALSYEQYF. The rearrangement uses TRBV19 and TRBJ2-5; 7 bases align to TRBD2. The DNA end favors TRBJ2-7, so the J call may be wrong. This CDR3 spans 17 amino acids. Germline-derived CDR1 and CDR2 are LNHDA and SQIVND (reference sequence).